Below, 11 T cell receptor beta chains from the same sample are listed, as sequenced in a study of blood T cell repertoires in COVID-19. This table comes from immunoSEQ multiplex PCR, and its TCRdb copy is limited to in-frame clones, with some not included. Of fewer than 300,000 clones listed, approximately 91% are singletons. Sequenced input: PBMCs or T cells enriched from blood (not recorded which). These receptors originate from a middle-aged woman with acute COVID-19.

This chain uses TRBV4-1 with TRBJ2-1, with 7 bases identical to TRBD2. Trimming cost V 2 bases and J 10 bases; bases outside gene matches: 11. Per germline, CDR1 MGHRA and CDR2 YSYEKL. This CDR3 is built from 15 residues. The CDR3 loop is CASSQPAINGGEQFF. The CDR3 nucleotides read TGCGCCAGCAGCCAACCGGCGATAAACGGGGGGGAGCAGTTCTTC.

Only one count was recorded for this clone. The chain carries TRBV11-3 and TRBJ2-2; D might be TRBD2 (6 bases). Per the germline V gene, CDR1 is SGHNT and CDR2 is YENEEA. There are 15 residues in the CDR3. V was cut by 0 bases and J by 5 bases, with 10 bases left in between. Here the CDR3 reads CASSLDPRGTGELFF. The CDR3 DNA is TGTGCCAGCAGCTTAGATCCCCGGGGGACCGGGGAGCTGTTTTTT.

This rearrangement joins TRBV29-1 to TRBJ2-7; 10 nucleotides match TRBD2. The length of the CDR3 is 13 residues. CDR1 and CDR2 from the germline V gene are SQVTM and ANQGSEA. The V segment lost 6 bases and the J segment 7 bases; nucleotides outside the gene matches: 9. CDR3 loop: CSVASGGPLEQYF. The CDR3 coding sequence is TGCAGCGTGGCTAGCGGGGGACCCCTAGAGCAGTACTTC.

CDR3 sequence reads: CASSYTTANYGYTF. DNA for the CDR3: TGTGCCAGCAGTTACACGACAGCTAACTATGGCTACACCTTC. V and J are TRBV6-6 and TRBJ1-2; tentatively, D is TRBD1 (5 bases). CDR1 is MNHNY, CDR2 SVGAGI, per germline (reference sequence). V lost 2 bases and J 0 bases, leaving 7 bases between the germline ends. The CDR3 length is 14 residues.

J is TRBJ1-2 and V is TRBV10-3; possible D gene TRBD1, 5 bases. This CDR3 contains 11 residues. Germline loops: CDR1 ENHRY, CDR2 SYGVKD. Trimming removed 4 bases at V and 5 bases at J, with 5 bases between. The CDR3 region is CAISAGYGYTF. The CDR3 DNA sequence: TGTGCCATCAGTGCAGGGTATGGCTACACCTTC.

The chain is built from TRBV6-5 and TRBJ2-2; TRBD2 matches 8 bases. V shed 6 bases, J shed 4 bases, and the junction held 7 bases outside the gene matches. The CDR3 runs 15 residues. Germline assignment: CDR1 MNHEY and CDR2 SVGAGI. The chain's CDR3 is CASRPPGGFTGELFF. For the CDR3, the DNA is TGTGCCAGCAGACCACCGGGGGGGTTCACCGGGGAGCTGTTTTTT.

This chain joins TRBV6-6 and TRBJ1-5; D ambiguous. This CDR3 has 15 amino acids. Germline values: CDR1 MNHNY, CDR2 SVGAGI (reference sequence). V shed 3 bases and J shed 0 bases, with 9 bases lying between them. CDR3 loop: CASSYSGFSNQPQHF. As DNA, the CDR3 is TGTGCCAGCAGTTATTCCGGTTTTAGCAATCAGCCCCAGCATTTT.

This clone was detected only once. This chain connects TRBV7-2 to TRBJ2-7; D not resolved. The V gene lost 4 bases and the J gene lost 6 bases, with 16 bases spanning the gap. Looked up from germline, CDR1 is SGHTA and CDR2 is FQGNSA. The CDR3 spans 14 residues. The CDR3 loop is CASSSRGDRREQYF. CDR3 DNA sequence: TGTGCCAGCAGCTCCAGAGGAGATCGGCGCGAGCAGTACTTC.

CDR3 nucleotides: TGCGCCAGCAGCCGGTCCGGGACAGGATACAATGAGCAGTTCTTC. Amino acid sequence: CASSRSGTGYNEQFF. This chain connects TRBV4-3 to TRBJ2-1; 8 nucleotides line up with TRBD1. The CDR3 is 15 residues long. J gave up 4 bases and V 4 bases, and 6 bases lay outside the gene matches. Germline V gene sequence: CDR1 LGHNA, CDR2 YSLEER.

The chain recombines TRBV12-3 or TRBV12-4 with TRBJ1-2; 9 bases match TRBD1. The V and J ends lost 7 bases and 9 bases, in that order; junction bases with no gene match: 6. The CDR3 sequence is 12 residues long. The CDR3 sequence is CASNLGQGSYTF. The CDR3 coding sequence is TGTGCCAGCAACCTGGGACAGGGAAGCTACACCTTC.

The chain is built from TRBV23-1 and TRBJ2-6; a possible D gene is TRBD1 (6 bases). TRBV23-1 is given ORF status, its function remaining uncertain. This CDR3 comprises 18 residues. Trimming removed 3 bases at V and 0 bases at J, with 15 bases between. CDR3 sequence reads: CASSHLTGPFSGANVLTF. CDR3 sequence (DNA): TGCGCCAGCAGTCACCTGACAGGACCTTTCTCTGGGGCCAACGTCCTGACTTTC.